One TCR beta chain is described in this entry. Germline lookup yields CDR1 SGHAT and CDR2 FQNNGV. The CDR3 totals 15 residues. V dropped 1 base and J dropped 2 bases, with 12 bases sitting between them. These data belong to a study of blood T cell repertoires in COVID-19. This table comes from immunoSEQ multiplex PCR, and its TCRdb copy is limited to in-frame clones, with some not included. The sample carries under 200,000 clones, approximately 90% recorded once. The rearrangement uses TRBV11-2 and TRBJ2-7, with a tentative D call TRBD1 (6 bases). Sequencing used PBMCs or T cells enriched from blood (not recorded which). This clonotype originated in a young woman who had recovered from COVID-19. The CDR3 reads CASSLAVTGAYEQYF. In DNA form, the CDR3 reads TGTGCCAGCAGCTTAGCCGTGACAGGAGCCTACGAGCAGTACTTC.